This T cell receptor (beta chain) was sequenced during a study of response to subunit inactivated influenza vaccine listed by TCRdb under 2018. About the investigation overall: The study used deep quantitative T cell receptor repertoire profiling to track responses to a trivalent subunit inactivated influenza vaccine.

Of note for this clonotype: The target of this receptor is not known. This could be a read error, since a much larger clone is one nucleotide away.

The library was built by means of RT-PCR. Sequencing instrument: Illumina HiSeq 2500. TCRdb reran the public reads through fastp at Q25 and MiXCR, keeping productive beta chains. CDR3 protein duplicates are merged, each entry listing the most common genes and DNA. The sample yields about half a million distinct CDR3 sequences; roughly 9.8% were counted once. In total, the top ten clones hold 10% to 15% of the sample. Here is what the overall study found, with its caveats: The authors suggested that each seasonal influenza vaccination may recruit only a limited number of new T cells.

This specimen's time point label, per the study, means: approximately 40 days after influenza vaccine administration. Sequences were derived from PBMCs from blood, sampled about 40 days after vaccination. This TCR was sampled from a man between 50 and 59 years old who received an inactivated influenza vaccine. Donor details come from another sample of the same person, matched by shared clones.

The DNA reads as follows: TGTGCCAGCTGTTTCGAGACAGGTAGTAATGAGCAGTTCTTC. Its product reads: CASCFETGSNEQFF. This sequence uses TRBV12-3 or TRBV12-4 and TRBJ2-1; the D region possibly corresponds to TRBD1 (6 bases align). Including the terminal cysteine and phenylalanine, the CDR3 comprises 14 residues. This entry keeps only the CDR3 DNA: 42 bases, framed from base 1.